This TCR beta chain was recovered during a study of regulatory dendritic cells for organ transplantation. Study results and caveats: The authors noted considerable between-person heterogeneity in alloreactive memory CD8+ cells. Regulatory dendritic cells appeared to expand memory CD8+ clones less than mature ones.

The V and J ends lost 5 bases and 5 bases respectively, with 12 bases between them. The germline gives CDR1 MDHEN, CDR2 SYDVKM. The CDR3 loop spans 13 amino acids. Method: immunoSEQ multiplex PCR; TCRdb's copy keeps in-frame clones and lacks some. The sample records fewer than 50,000 clones, about 89% being singletons. Regarding this clone: What it binds is unknown.

CD4+ or CD8+ T cells were sorted as naive CD45RA+ or memory CD45RO+. Sequencing input: naive CD8+ T cells from blood. Sample subset: CD45RA+ naive T cells. The rearrangement links TRBV28 to TRBJ2-5; no definite D call. The origin of this receptor is a human donor in good health. CDR3 in DNA: TGTGCCAGCAGTCCCGCCGTATGGGAGACCCAGTACTTC. This sequence encodes CASSPAVWETQYF.